Below, one TCR beta chain is given with its context. Its binding antigen is unknown. No much larger clonotype is one base removed from it; base qualities were not supplied. The CDR3 regions of human TCRbeta chains were analyzed by immunosequencing. On the study's bioinformatics: TCRs in the repertoires were compared against a reference library of SARS-CoV-2-specific TCRs that had been generated with the MIRA antigen-specificity platform. Breadth was defined as the fraction of unique TCRs that were SARS-CoV-2-associated, and depth was defined as the fraction of total T cells that were SARS-CoV-2-associated. Using the MIRA data, every spike-specific TCR was mapped to the spike region that the TCR reacted to and assigned to either a CD4 or a CD8 class. Log10-transformed breadth and depth values were compared by one-way ANOVA with Sidak's multiple comparisons tests. In TCRdb, the immuneACCESS table is reduced to in-frame sequences with V and J assigned. These tables do not hold every clone; where another copy was compared, an unresolved V gene accounts for under half, and the others remain unexplained. The V and J calls and clone size come from that table; D and trimming were worked out from the DNA. The sample table records about 94,000 clones; approximately 87% of these occur just once. The ten largest account for about 12% of the sample.

These data are taken from a study of T cell responses to AZD1222 COVID-19 vaccine (dated by TCRdb to the early 2020s). About the full investigation: A total of 240 or so trial participants underwent TCR sequencing, of whom about 200 had received two doses of AZD1222 and roughly 26 had received two doses of the MenACWY control vaccine. Enrollment into the trials was organized by age into subgroups of 18-55, 56-69 and 70-plus years, and those subgroups contained roughly 150, 30 and 60 TCR-sequenced participants, respectively. Broad study findings and their caveats: Conclusions about previously exposed vaccinees were limited because only five to seven AZD1222 recipients were SARS-CoV-2 seropositive at baseline. Reportedly, close to half of the unique spike-specific TCRs recognized epitopes lying outside the regions that are mutated in the B.1.351 and B.1.1.7 variants. In the small 56-69-year group, the increase in depth fell short of significance, most likely because of low power. Participants were mostly white British and included more females than males, and it was suggested by the authors that clonal diversity may have been underestimated. Spike-specific TCR breadth and depth rose significantly after two AZD1222 doses compared with day 0 and with MenACWY recipients. Because no samples from the day 14 peak response were available, repertoires could be characterized only after the peak T cell response. The whole spike protein was spanned by vaccine-associated CD4 TCRs, and dominant responses were seen in regions 160-218 and 743-854.

In light of the paper, this sample's time point label describes: about 28 days (+/-7) after the second vaccine dose. AZD1222 recipients given second doses at about 4 weeks or at about 12 weeks were pooled, since spike-specific TCR depth and breadth were not found to differ between the two schedules. The vaccinee samples were drawn from two UK trials, COV001 and COV002, one of which was a single-blind randomized controlled phase 2/3 trial testing AZD1222 (ChAdOx1 nCoV-19) in healthy adults. For TCRbeta chain sequencing, PBMC samples from trial participants were taken at day 0 and at day 28 after the second dose. There are 15 amino acids in the CDR3, from cysteine to phenylalanine inclusive. Kept here is only the CDR3 DNA, which spans 45 bases and is read in frame from base 1. Relative to germline, V is 3 bases shorter and J is 0 bases shorter, with 12 bases between their ends. Looking up the germline V gene yields CDR1 SGHVS and CDR2 FNYEAQ.

The sample was peripheral blood, taken 28 days after the second AZD1222 dose. The TCR was taken from an adult who received the AZD1222 COVID-19 vaccine. The chain uses TRBV7-6 and TRBJ2-7, with the D gene uncertain. The CDR3 reads as follows: CASSLGRLGSYEQYF. The DNA sequence is given as TGTGCCAGCAGCTTGGGTAGGCTCGGCTCCTACGAGCAGTACTTC.